The clone carrying this TCR beta chain was detected only a few times. Deep-level sequencing, detecting one cell in 200,000, covered ex vivo memory CD4+. Profiling relied on immunoSEQ multiplex PCR, and the TCRdb table lists in-frame clones only, not all of them. The repertoire consists of just under 30,000 clones, with roughly four fifths occurring once and the leading ten covering around 1.5%. This entry comes from a study of human CD4 T cells and Enterobacteriaceae. Per germline, CDR1 MDHEN and CDR2 SYDVKM. This CDR3 region has 14 residues. Trimming took off 9 bases at V and 1 base at J, with 14 bases between the two ends. Sorting took every CD4+ cell except CD45RA+CCR7+CD95- naive cells, reaching over 98% purity. CD8+, CD14+, CD16+, CD56+, CD19+ and CD25-bright cells were excluded before sorting.

The chain combines TRBV28 with TRBJ2-3, with unresolved D. The sample comprised memory CD4+ T cells from blood. The origin of this receptor is a human donor in good health. The DNA for the CDR3 is TGTGCCAGTAAGATGGGCCAGCGCACAGATACGCAGTATTTT. This gives the protein CASKMGQRTDTQYF.